These T cell receptor beta chains were read from a single sample in a study of blood T cell repertoires in COVID-19. Clones were sequenced by immunoSEQ multiplex PCR, and TCRdb holds only the in-frame ones, with some missing. The table shows more than 200,000 clones, with approximately 81% occurring only once. Sequencing input: peripheral blood. These receptors were taken from a man aged 55 to 70 with acute or convalescent COVID-19. CDR3s include the opening cysteine and the closing phenylalanine or tryptophan. A D gene is named only where the DNA matches it firmly. Clone size is stated in some rows and not others, as once, few, many or a class when expanded.

>TRBJ1-2|TRBV3-1/TRBV3-2|NA|NA
CASSEQGYGYTF
TGTGCCAGCAGCGAACAGGGCTATGGCTACACCTTC
>TRBJ2-2|TRBV28|TRBD1|NA
CASSEQGFNSGELFF
TGTGCCAGCAGCGAACAGGGGTTCAATTCCGGGGAGCTGTTTTTT
>TRBJ1-5|TRBV19|TRBD1|NA
CASGQGLNQPQHF
TGTGCCAGCGGACAGGGCCTCAATCAGCCCCAGCATTTT
>TRBJ1-4|TRBV7-2|TRBD1|NA
CASSSGQTNEKLFF
TGTGCCAGCAGCTCGGGACAGACTAATGAAAAACTGTTTTTT
>TRBJ1-1|TRBV12-3/TRBV12-4|NA|NA
CASSLRTVEAFF
TGTGCCAGCAGTTTGAGGACAGTTGAAGCTTTCTTT
>TRBJ2-7|TRBV5-1|NA|once
CASSLESGVYEQYF
TGCGCCAGCAGCTTGGAATCAGGGGTCTACGAGCAGTACTTC
>TRBJ2-6|TRBV7-2|TRBD2|NA
CASRKTSGSSGANVLTF
TGTGCCAGCAGGAAGACTAGCGGGAGTTCTGGGGCCAACGTCCTGACTTTC
>TRBJ1-1|TRBV18|TRBD1|NA
CASSRDRLNTEAFF
TGTGCCAGCTCAAGGGACAGGCTGAACACTGAAGCTTTCTTT
>TRBJ2-3|TRBV5-1|TRBD1|NA
CASSTKTGASTDTQYF
TGCGCCAGCAGCACCAAGACAGGGGCTAGCACAGATACGCAGTATTTT
>TRBJ2-3|TRBV5-1|TRBD2|NA
CASSLTPSGGAADTQYF
TGCGCCAGCAGCTTGACCCCTAGCGGGGGGGCCGCAGATACGCAGTATTTT
>TRBJ1-5|TRBV7-9|NA|NA
CASSLSGNQPQHF
TGTGCCAGCAGCCTTTCAGGCAATCAGCCCCAGCATTTT
>TRBJ2-5|TRBV28|NA|NA
CASSSWTDQETQYF
TGTGCCAGCAGTTCCTGGACAGACCAAGAGACCCAGTACTTC
>TRBJ2-2|TRBV5-1|TRBD1|NA
CASSTTGGFTGELFF
TGCGCCAGCAGCACCACAGGGGGCTTTACCGGGGAGCTGTTTTTT
>TRBJ2-5|TRBV7-2|TRBD2|few
CASSLTSGQETQYF
TGTGCCAGCAGCTTAACTAGCGGGCAAGAGACCCAGTACTTC
>TRBJ2-3|TRBV5-4|TRBD2|NA
CASSLQTSGRTDTQYF
TGTGCCAGCAGCCTGCAGACTAGCGGGAGAACAGATACGCAGTATTTT
>TRBJ1-2|TRBV4-1|NA|NA
CASSQEERPNYGYTF
TGCGCCAGCAGCCAAGAGGAGCGGCCTAACTATGGCTACACCTTC
>TRBJ2-5|TRBV19|TRBD2|NA
CASSRQGLTSGRSETQYF
TGTGCCAGTAGTCGCCAGGGGTTGACTAGCGGGAGGTCTGAGACCCAGTACTTC
>TRBJ2-1|TRBV25-1|TRBD2|NA
CASSPSGGLYNEQFF
TGTGCCAGCAGTCCGAGCGGGGGCCTCTACAATGAGCAGTTCTTC
>TRBJ1-2|TRBV5-1|TRBD1|NA
CASSFDRQGNGYTF
TGCGCCAGCAGCTTTGATAGACAGGGTAATGGCTACACCTTC
>TRBJ1-5|TRBV6-2/TRBV6-3|NA|NA
CASSYMSNQPQHF
TGTGCCAGCAGTTACATGAGTAATCAGCCCCAGCATTTT
>TRBJ2-3|TRBV3-1/TRBV3-2|TRBD2|NA
CASSPLAGGPDTQYF
TGTGCCAGCAGCCCGTTAGCGGGGGGGCCAGATACGCAGTATTTT
>TRBJ2-3|TRBV27|TRBD1|once
CASSLHGTGPTLYTDTQYF
TGTGCCAGCAGTCTACATGGGACAGGGCCTACCCTTTACACAGATACGCAGTATTTT
>TRBJ2-2|TRBV5-4|NA|NA
CASSLGTDSTGELFF
TGTGCCAGCAGCTTGGGGACAGATTCCACCGGGGAGCTGTTTTTT
>TRBJ1-2|TRBV28|TRBD1|few
CASSSGQGFGYGYTF
TGTGCCAGCAGTTCGGGACAGGGCTTCGGTTATGGCTACACCTTC
>TRBJ1-1|TRBV5-1|NA|NA
CASSRSSVNTEAFF
TGCGCCAGCAGCCGATCGTCGGTGAACACTGAAGCTTTCTTT
>TRBJ1-1|TRBV7-9|NA|once
CASTLSELGATEAFF
TGTGCCAGCACCCTTTCGGAGTTGGGGGCCACTGAAGCTTTCTTT
>TRBJ2-1|TRBV19|TRBD1|NA
CATGQGLYNEQFF
TGTGCCACGGGACAGGGGCTCTACAATGAGCAGTTCTTC
>TRBJ2-1|TRBV4-1|NA|NA
CASSQGTIYNEQFF
TGCGCCAGCAGCCAAGGAACTATCTACAATGAGCAGTTCTTC
>TRBJ1-1|TRBV5-1|TRBD1|NA
CASSLGPAGGNMNTEAFF
TGCGCCAGCAGCTTGGGCCCAGCAGGGGGAAACATGAACACTGAAGCTTTCTTT
>TRBJ1-2|TRBV3-1/TRBV3-2|TRBD1|NA
CASSLPGQGRPGIF
TGTGCCAGCAGCCTTCCGGGACAGGGAAGACCCGGGATCTTC
>TRBJ2-6|TRBV19|NA|NA
CAGATGSGANVLTF
TGTGCCGGCGCTACAGGGAGCGGGGCCAACGTCCTGACTTTC
>TRBJ1-1|TRBV7-9|NA|NA
CASSAVSGTEAFF
TGTGCCAGCAGCGCAGTTTCGGGCACTGAAGCTTTCTTT
>TRBJ2-1|TRBV5-1|NA|NA
CASSLTGYEQFF
TGCGCCAGCAGCTTGACAGGGTATGAGCAGTTCTTC
>TRBJ2-7|TRBV7-2|TRBD2|NA
CASSLGGGPYEQYF
TGTGCCAGCAGCTTAGGGGGAGGGCCTTACGAGCAGTACTTC
>TRBJ1-2|TRBV29-1|NA|NA
CSVAWQGRGYTF
TGCAGCGTTGCTTGGCAGGGCCGCGGCTACACCTTC
>TRBJ2-5|TRBV21-1|NA|NA
CASSKEKDRGGKTQYF
TGTGCCAGCAGCAAAGAGAAGGACAGGGGAGGGAAGACCCAGTACTTC
>TRBJ2-5|TRBV10-3|NA|NA
CAISDFSQGRGETQYF
TGTGCCATCAGTGACTTTTCGCAGGGGCGTGGGGAGACCCAGTACTTC
>TRBJ2-2|TRBV5-1|TRBD2|NA
CASSRLAGGTGELFF
TGCGCCAGCAGCCGACTAGCGGGAGGCACCGGGGAGCTGTTTTTT
>TRBJ2-7|TRBV21-1|NA|NA
CASSKTGDCDREDEEYF
TGTGCCAGCAGCAAAACGGGCGATTGTGACAGGGAGGACGAGGAGTACTTC
>TRBJ1-5|TRBV4-1|TRBD1|once
CASSLEDRVNNQPQHF
TGCGCCAGCAGCCTTGAAGACAGGGTCAATAATCAGCCCCAGCATTTT
>TRBJ2-7|TRBV11-2|TRBD1|NA
CASSTGAATYEQYF
TGTGCCAGCAGCACAGGGGCGGCTACCTACGAGCAGTACTTC
>TRBJ1-2|TRBV5-1|NA|NA
CASSLADRTYGYTF
TGCGCCAGCAGCTTGGCCGACAGAACCTATGGCTACACCTTC